This T cell receptor (beta chain) was recorded in a study of blood T cell repertoires in COVID-19. In the study overall: Sites across the United States, Italy and Spain contributed samples from acute and convalescent COVID-19. T cells, B-cell-depleted T cells, or PBMCs supplied cDNA or gDNA.

How the authors handled the data: Amplification of reference gene primers was used by the study to estimate nucleated cell counts. Produced via immunoSEQ multiplex PCR; TCRdb's table is partial and in-frame only. Clonal size and the V and J genes are those of that table, whereas D and trimming came from the DNA. This table holds nearly 70,000 clones, about 91% found once. The germline V and J ends were trimmed by 2 bases and 5 bases, with 12 bases remaining between them. Germline V gives CDR1 ENHRY, CDR2 SYGVKD. This CDR3 is built from 14 residues. V and J are TRBV10-3 and TRBJ1-1; tentative D call: TRBD1 (6 bases). Sequencing used peripheral blood. The clonotype was recovered from a woman in her seventies with acute or convalescent COVID-19. The CDR3 loop is CAISETQQGTEAFF. The CDR3 DNA reads TGTGCCATCAGTGAGACCCAACAGGGAACTGAAGCTTTCTTT.